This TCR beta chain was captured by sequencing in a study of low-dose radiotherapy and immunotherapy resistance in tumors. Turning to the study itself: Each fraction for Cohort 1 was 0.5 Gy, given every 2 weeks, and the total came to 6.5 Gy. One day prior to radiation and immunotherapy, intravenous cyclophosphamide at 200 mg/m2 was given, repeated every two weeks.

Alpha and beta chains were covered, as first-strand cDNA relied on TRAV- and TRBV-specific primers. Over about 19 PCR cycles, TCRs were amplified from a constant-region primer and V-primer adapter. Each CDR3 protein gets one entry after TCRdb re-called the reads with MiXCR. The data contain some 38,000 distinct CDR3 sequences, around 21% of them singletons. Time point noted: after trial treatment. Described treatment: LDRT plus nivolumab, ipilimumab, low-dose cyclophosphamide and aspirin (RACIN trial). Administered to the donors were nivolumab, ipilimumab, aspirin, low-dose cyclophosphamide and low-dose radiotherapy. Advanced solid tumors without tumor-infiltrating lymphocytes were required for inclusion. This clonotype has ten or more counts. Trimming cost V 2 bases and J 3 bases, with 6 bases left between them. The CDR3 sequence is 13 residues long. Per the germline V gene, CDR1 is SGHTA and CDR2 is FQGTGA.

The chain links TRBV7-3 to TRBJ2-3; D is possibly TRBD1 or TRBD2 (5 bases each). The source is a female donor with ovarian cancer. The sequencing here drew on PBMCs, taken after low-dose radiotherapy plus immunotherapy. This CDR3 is CASSLWGTDTQYF. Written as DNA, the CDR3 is TGTGCCAGCAGCTTATGGGGGACAGATACGCAGTATTTT. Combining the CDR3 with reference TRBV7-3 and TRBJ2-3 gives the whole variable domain GAGVSQTPSNKVTEKGKYVELRCDPISGHTALYWYRQSLGQGPEFLIYFQGTGAADDSGLPNDRFFAVRPEGSVSTLKIQRTERGDSAVYLCASSLWGTDTQYFGPGTRLTVL.